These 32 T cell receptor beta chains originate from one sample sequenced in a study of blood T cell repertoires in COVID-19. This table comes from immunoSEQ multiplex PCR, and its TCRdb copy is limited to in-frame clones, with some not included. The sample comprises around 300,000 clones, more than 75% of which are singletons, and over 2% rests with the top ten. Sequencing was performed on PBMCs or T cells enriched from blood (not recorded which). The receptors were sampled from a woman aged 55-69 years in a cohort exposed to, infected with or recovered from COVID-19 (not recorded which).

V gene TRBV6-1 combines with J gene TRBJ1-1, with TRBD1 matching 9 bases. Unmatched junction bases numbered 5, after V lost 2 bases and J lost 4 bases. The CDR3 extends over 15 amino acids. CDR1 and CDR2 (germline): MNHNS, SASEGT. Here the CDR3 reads CASSERGQGGTEAFF. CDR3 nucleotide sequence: TGTGCCAGCAGTGAAAGGGGACAGGGCGGCACTGAAGCTTTCTTT.

This CDR3 is CASSWGGTDTQYF. CDR3 DNA sequence: TGTGCCAGCAGTTGGGGCGGCACAGATACGCAGTATTTT. The rearrangement uses TRBV28 and TRBJ2-3; D perhaps matches TRBD1 (5 bases). The CDR3 consists of 13 residues. CDR1 and CDR2 (germline): MDHEN, SYDVKM. Trimming removed 4 bases at V and 1 base at J, with 6 bases between.

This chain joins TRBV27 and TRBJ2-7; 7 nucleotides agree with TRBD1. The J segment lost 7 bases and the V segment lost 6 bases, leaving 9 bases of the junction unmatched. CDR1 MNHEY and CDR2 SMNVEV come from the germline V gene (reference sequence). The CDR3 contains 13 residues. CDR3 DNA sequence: TGTGCCAGCAGGGGTCACACAGGGGATGAGCAGTACTTC. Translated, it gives CASRGHTGDEQYF.

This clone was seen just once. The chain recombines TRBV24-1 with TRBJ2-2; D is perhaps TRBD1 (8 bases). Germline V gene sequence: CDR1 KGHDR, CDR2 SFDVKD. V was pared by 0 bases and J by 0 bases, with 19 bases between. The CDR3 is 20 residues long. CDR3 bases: TGTGCCACCAGTGATTTGACAGGGGGGGCACCCAAACCGAACACCGGGGAGCTGTTTTTT. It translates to CATSDLTGGAPKPNTGELFF.

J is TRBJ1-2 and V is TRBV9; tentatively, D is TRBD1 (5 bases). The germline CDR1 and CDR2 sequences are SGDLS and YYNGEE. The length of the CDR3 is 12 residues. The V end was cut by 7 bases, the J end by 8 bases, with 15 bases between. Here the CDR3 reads CASWQGLGGYTF. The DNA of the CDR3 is TGTGCCAGCTGGCAGGGACTCGGCGGCTACACCTTC.

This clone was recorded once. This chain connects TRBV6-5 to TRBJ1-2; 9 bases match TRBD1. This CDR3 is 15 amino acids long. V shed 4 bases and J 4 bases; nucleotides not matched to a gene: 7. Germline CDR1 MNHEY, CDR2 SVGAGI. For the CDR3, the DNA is TGTGCCAGCAGTTCCCCGGGACAGGGATCCTATGGCTACACCTTC. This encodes CASSSPGQGSYGYTF.

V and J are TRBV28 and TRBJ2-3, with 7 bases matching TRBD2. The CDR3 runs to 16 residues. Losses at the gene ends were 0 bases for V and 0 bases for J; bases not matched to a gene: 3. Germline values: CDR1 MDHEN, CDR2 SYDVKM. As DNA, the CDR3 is TGTGCCAGCAGTTTATGGACTAGCCCGAGCACAGATACGCAGTATTTT. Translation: CASSLWTSPSTDTQYF.

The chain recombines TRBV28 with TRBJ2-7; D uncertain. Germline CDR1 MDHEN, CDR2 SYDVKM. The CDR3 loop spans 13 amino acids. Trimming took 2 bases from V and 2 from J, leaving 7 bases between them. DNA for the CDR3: TGTGCCAGCAGTTTAAAGAGGACCTACGAGCAGTACTTC. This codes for CASSLKRTYEQYF. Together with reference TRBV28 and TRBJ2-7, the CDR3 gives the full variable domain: DVKVTQSSRYLVKRTGEKVFLECVQDMDHENMFWYRQDPGLGLRLIYFSYDVKMKEKGDIPEGYSVSREKKERFSLILESASTNQTSMYLCASSLKRTYEQYFGPGTRLTVT.

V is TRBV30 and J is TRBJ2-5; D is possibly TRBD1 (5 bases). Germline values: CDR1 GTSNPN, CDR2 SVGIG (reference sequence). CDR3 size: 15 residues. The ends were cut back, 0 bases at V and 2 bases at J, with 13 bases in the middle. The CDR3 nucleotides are TGTGCCTGGAGTGTACCATTGGGGCGGCAAGAGACCCAGTACTTC. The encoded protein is CAWSVPLGRQETQYF. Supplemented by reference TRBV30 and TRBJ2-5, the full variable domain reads SQTIHQWPATLVQPVGSPLSLECTVEGTSNPNLYWYRQAAGRGLQLLFYSVGIGQISSEVPQNLSASRPQDRQFILSSKKLLLSDSGFYLCAWSVPLGRQETQYFGPGTRLLVL.

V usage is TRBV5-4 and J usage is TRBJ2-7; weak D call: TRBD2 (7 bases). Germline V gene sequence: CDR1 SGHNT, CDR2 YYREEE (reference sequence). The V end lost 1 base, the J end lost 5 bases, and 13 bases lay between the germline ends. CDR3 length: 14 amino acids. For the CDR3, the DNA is TGTGCCAGCAGCTTGAGGGGGGGAGAGCACGAGCAGTACTTC. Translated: CASSLRGGEHEQYF. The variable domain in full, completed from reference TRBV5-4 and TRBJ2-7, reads ETGVTQSPTHLIKTRGQQVTLRCSSQSGHNTVSWYQQALGQGPQFIFQYYREEENGRGNFPPRFSGLQFPNYSSELNVNALELDDSALYLCASSLRGGEHEQYFGPGTRLTVT.

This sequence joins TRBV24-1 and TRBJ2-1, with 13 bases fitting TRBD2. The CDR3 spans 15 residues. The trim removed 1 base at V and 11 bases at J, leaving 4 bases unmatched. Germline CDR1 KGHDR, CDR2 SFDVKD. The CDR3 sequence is CATSDFRTSGSKQFF. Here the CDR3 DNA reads TGTGCCACCAGTGATTTCAGGACTAGCGGGAGCAAGCAGTTCTTC.

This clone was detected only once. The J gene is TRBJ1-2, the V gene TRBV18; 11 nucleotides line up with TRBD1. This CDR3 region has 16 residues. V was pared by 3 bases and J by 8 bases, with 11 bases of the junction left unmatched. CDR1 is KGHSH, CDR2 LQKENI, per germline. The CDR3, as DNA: TGTGCCAGCTCACCCTTTAGTGGACAGGGGGCGCAAGGCTACACCTTC. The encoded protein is CASSPFSGQGAQGYTF.

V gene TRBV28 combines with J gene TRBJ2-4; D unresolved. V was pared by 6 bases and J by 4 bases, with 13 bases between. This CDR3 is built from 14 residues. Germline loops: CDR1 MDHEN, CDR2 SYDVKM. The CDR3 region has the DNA TGTGCCAGCAGCACGACGGGTGGGAAAAACATTCAGTACTTC. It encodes CASSTTGGKNIQYF.

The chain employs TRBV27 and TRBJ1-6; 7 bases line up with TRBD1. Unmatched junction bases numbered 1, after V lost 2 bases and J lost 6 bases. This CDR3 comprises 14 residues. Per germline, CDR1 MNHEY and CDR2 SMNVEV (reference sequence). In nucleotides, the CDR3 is TGTGCCAGCAGTTTAAGACAGGGTAATTCACCCCTCCACTTT. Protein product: CASSLRQGNSPLHF.

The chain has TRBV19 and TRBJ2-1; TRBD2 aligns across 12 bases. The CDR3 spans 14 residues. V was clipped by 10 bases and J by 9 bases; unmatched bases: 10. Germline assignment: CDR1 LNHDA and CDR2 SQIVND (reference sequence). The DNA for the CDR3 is TGTGCCACCAGTCTAGCGGGAGGGCGGGGTGAGCAGTTCTTC. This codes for CATSLAGGRGEQFF.

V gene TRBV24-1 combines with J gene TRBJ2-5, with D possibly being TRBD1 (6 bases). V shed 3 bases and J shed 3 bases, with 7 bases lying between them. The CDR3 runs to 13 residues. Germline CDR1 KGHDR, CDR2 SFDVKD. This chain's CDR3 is CATSDDRKETQYF. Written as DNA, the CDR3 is TGTGCCACCAGTGATGACAGGAAAGAGACCCAGTACTTC.

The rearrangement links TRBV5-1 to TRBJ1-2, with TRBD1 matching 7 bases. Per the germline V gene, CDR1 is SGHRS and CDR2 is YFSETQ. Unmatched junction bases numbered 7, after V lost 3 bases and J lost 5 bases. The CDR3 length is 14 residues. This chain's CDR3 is CASSSGTGAYGYTF. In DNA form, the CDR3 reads TGCGCCAGCAGCTCGGGAACAGGGGCGTATGGCTACACCTTC.

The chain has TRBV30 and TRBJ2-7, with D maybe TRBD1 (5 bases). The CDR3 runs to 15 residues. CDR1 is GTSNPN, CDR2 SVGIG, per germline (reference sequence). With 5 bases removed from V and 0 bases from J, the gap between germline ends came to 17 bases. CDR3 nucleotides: TGTGCCTGGGGGAAATGGGGCGGAGACTCCTACGAGCAGTACTTC. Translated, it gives CAWGKWGGDSYEQYF.

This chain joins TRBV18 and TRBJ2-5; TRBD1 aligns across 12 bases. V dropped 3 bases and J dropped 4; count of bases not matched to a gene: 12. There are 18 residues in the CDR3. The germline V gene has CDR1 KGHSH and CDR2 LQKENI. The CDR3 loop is CASSPSPGQGAGRETQYF. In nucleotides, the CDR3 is TGTGCCAGCTCACCGTCACCGGGACAGGGGGCAGGTCGAGAGACCCAGTACTTC.

The CDR3 nucleotides are TGTGCCAGCCACCCCCCCACTAGATCGAACAATGAGCAGTTCTTC. The encoded protein is CASHPPTRSNNEQFF. The gene calls are TRBV28 and TRBJ2-1, with TRBD2 as a possible D gene (5 bases). The germline V gene has CDR1 MDHEN and CDR2 SYDVKM. V lost 8 bases and J 5 bases, leaving 19 bases between the germline ends. The CDR3 is 15 residues long.

CDR3 loop: CASSLEGDAAYEQYF. Written as DNA, the CDR3 is TGTGCCAGCAGCTTAGAGGGGGACGCCGCCTACGAGCAGTACTTC. This rearrangement joins TRBV7-6 to TRBJ2-7, with D maybe TRBD1 (6 bases). The CDR3 runs to 15 residues. The germline gives CDR1 SGHVS, CDR2 FNYEAQ. Trimming left V 1 base short and J 2 bases short, with 12 bases between.

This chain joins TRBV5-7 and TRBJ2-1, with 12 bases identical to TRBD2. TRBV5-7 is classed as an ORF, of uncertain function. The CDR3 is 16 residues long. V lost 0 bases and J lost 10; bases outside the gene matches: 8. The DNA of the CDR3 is TGTGCCAGCAGCTTGGTATCTAGCGGGAGGGCGTGGGAGCAGTTCTTC. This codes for CASSLVSSGRAWEQFF.

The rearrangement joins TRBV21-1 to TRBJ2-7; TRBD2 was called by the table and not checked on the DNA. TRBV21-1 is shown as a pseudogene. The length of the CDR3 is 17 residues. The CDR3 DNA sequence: TGTGCCAGCAGCAAAGCGTCCAGGTCTAGCTTGTCGGACGAGCAGTACTTC. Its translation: CASSKASRSSLSDEQYF.

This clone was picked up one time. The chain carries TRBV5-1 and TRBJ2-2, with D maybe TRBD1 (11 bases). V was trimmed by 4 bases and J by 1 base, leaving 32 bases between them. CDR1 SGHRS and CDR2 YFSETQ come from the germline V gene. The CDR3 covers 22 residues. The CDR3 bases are TGCGCCAGCAGCGGAGGACAGGGGGCCGGTAGCGGGAGGTTCTGGAACACCGGGGAGCTGTTTTTT. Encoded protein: CASSGGQGAGSGRFWNTGELFF. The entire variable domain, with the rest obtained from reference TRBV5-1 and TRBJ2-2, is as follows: KAGVTQTPRYLIKTRGQQVTLSCSPISGHRSVSWYQQTPGQGLQFLFEYFSETQRNKGNFPGRFSGRQFSNSRSEMNVSTLELGDSALYLCASSGGQGAGSGRFWNTGELFFGEGSRLTVL.

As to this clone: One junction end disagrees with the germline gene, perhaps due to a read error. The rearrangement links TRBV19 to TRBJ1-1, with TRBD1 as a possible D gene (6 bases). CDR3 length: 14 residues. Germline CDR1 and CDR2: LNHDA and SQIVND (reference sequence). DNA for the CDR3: TGTGCCAGTAGATTATTACAGGGTTCTCCAAATCGGAACTTT. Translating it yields CASRLLQGSPNRNF.

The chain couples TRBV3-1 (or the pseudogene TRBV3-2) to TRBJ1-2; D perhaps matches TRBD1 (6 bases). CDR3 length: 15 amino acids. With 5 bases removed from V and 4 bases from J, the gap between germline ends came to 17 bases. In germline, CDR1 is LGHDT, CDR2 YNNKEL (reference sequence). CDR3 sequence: CASSEQGRLTYGYTF. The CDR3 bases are TGTGCCAGCAGCGAACAGGGCAGGCTAACCTATGGCTACACCTTC.

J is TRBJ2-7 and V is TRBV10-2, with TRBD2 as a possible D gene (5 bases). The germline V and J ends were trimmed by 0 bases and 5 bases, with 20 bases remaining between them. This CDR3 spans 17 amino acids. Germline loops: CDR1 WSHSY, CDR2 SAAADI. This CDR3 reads CASSESMLVGARDEQYF. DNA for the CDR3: TGCGCCAGCAGTGAGTCGATGTTGGTGGGAGCTAGGGACGAGCAGTACTTC.

DNA for the CDR3: TGCAGTGCTAGTCTCACAGGGGATCAGCCCCAGCATTTT. This encodes CSASLTGDQPQHF. V is TRBV20-1 and J is TRBJ1-5; TRBD1 agrees at 7 bases. The CDR3 runs to 13 residues. The germline CDR1 and CDR2 sequences are DFQATT and SNEGSKA (reference sequence). Losses at the gene ends were 3 bases for V and 5 bases for J; bases not matched to a gene: 4.

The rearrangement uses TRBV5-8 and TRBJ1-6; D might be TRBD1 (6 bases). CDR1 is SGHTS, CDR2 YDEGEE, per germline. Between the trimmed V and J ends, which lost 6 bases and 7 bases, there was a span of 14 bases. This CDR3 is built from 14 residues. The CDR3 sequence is CASTSGRGNSPLHF. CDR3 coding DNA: TGTGCCAGCACATCGGGCAGGGGCAATTCACCCCTCCACTTT.

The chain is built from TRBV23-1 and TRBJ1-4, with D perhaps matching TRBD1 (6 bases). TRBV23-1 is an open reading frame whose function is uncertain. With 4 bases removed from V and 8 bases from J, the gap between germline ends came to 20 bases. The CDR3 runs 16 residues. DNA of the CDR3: TGCGCCAGCAGTCGAGTTAGGGACAAATGGGGCGAAAAACTGTTTTTT. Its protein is CASSRVRDKWGEKLFF.

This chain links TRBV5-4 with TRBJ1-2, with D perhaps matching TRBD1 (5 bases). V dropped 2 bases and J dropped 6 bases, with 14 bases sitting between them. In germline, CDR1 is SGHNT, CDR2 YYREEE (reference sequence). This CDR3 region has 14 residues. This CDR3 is CASSFGYRPDGYTF. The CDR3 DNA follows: TGTGCCAGCAGCTTCGGGTACAGGCCGGATGGCTACACCTTC.

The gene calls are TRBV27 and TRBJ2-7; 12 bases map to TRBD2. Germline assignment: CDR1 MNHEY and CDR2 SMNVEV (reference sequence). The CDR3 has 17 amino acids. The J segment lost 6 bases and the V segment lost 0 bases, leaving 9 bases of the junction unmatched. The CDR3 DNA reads TGTGCCAGCAGTTTATCGTTTGCTAGCGGGAGGGCTGGCGAGCAGTACTTC. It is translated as CASSLSFASGRAGEQYF.